This entry is about one T cell receptor (beta chain). The antigen remains unidentified. The data were taken from a study of T cells in tuberculosis. The wider study: This South African cohort compared adolescents with or without latent tuberculosis against adults with active tuberculosis.

Study conclusions and caveats: GMM-specific TCRs were nearer to active tuberculosis alpha repertoires, suggesting expansion.

Sequencing was performed with immunoSEQ multiplex PCR; in TCRdb, only in-frame clones are kept and a portion is missing. The sample shows tens of thousands of clones, approximately 91% of them seen only once. The germline V gene has CDR1 SNHLY and CDR2 FYNNEI. The CDR3 contains 14 residues. Germline trimming cut 4 bases from V and 4 bases from J; bases unmatched to any gene: 3. The sequencing sample was made of PBMCs. The chain combines TRBV2 with TRBJ2-5; 10 nucleotides agree with TRBD1. This clonotype was obtained from a donor aged 10-35 years with latent tuberculosis or without tuberculosis infection. The CDR3 protein is CASSGDRGGETQYF. DNA for the CDR3: TGTGCCAGCAGTGGGGACAGGGGAGGAGAGACCCAGTACTTC.